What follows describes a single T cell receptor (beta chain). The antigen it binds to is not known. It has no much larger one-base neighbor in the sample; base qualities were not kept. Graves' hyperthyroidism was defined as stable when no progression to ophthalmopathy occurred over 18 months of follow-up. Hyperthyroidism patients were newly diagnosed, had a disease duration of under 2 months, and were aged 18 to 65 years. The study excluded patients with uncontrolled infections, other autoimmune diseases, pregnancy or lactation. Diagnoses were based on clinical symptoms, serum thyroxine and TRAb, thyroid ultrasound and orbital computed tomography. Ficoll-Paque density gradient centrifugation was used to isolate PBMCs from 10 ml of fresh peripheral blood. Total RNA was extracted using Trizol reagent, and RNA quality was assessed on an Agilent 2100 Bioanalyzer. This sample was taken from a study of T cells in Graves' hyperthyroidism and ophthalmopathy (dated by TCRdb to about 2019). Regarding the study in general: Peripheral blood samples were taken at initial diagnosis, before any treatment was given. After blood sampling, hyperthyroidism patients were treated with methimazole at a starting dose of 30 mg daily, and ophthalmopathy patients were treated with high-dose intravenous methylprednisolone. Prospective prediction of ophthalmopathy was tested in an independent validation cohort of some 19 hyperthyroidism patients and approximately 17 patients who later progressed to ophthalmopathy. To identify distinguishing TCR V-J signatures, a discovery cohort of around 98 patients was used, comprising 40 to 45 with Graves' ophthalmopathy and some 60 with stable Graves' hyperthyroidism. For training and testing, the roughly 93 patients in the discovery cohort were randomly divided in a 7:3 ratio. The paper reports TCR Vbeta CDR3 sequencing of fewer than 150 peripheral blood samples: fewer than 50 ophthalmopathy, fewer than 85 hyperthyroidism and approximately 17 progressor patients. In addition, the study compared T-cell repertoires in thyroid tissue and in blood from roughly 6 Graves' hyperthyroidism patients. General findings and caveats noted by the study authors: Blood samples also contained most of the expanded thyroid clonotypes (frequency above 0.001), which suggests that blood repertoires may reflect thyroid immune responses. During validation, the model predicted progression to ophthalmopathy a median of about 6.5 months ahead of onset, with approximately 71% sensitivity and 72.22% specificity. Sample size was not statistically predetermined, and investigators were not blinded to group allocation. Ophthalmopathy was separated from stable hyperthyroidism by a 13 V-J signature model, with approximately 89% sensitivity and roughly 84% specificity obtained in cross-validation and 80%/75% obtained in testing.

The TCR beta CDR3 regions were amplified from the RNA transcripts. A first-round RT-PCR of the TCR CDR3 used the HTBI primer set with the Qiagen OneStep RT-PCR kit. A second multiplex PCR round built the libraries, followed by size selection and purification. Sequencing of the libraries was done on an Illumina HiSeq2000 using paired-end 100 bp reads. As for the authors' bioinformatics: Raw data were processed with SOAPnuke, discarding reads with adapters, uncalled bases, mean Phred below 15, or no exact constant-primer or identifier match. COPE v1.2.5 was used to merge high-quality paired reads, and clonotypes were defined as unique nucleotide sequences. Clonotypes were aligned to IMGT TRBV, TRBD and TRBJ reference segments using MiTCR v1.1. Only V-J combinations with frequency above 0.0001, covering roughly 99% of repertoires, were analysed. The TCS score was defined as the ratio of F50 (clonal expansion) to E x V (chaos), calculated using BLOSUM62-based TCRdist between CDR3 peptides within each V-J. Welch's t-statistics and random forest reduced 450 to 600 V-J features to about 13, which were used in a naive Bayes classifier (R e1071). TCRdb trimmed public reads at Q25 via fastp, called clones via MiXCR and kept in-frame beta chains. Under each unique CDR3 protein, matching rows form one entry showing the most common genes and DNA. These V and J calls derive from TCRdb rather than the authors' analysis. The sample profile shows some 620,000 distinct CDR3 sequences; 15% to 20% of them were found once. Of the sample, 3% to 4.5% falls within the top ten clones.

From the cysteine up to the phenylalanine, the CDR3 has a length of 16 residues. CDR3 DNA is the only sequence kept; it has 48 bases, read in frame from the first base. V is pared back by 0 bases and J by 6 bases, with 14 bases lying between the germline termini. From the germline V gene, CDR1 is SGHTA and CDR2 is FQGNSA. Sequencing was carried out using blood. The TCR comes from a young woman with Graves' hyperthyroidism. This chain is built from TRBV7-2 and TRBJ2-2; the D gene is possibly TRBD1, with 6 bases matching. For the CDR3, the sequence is CASSLAVQGSAGELFF. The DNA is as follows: TGTGCCAGCAGCTTAGCAGTACAGGGTAGCGCCGGGGAGCTGTTTTTT.